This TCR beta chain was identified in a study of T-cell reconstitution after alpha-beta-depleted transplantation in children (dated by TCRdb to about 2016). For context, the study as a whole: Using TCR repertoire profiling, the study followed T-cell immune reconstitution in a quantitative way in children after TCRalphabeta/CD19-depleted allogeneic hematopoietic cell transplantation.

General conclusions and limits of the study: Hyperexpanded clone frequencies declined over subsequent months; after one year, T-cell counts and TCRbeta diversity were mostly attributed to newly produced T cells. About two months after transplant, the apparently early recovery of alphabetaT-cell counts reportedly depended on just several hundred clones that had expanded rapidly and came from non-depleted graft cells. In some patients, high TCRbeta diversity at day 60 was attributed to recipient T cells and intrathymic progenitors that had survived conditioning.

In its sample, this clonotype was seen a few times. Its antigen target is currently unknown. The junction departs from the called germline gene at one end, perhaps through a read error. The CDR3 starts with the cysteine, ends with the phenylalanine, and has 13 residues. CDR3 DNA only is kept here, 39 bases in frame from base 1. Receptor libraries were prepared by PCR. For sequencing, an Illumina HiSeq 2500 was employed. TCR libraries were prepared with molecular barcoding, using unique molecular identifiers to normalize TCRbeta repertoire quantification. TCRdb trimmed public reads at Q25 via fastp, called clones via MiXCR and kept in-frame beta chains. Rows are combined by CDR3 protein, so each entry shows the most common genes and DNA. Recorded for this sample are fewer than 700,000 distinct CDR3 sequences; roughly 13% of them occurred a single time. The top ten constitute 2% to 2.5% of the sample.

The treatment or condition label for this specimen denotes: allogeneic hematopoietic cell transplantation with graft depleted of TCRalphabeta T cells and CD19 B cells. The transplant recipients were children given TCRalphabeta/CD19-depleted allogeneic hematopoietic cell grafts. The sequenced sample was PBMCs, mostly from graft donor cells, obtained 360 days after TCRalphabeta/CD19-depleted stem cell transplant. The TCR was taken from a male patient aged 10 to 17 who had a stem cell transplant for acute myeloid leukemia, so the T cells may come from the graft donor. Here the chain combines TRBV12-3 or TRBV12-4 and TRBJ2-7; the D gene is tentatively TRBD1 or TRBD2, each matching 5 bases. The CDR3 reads CASSLLPGRRVVF. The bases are TGTGCCAGCAGTCTCCTACCGGGGCGCAGAGTCGTCTTC.